This T cell receptor beta chain emerged from a study of blood T cell repertoires in COVID-19. Study summary: The samples span acute and convalescent COVID-19 from the United States, Italy and Spain. PBMCs, B-cell-depleted T cells, or T cells provided the cDNA or gDNA that made up the material.

Allocation to cohorts depended on clinical history reported by the participants. Authors' data handling: It was from reference gene primer amplification that nucleated cell counts were estimated. Some clones are missing from TCRdb's copy, which holds only in-frame ones; the method was immunoSEQ multiplex PCR. D and trimming were read from the DNA, whereas the V and J calls and clone size are those reported in that table. This sample has around 200,000 clones; roughly 90% occur once, and the top ten carry about 4%. This clone showed up just a few times. The TCR was taken from a woman aged 25 to 39 who had been exposed to COVID-19. Source material: PBMCs or T cells enriched from blood (not recorded which).

CDR3: CAWSGIQGAANYGYTF. CDR3 DNA: TGTGCCTGGAGTGGAATACAAGGGGCAGCTAACTATGGCTACACCTTC. The rearrangement uses TRBV30 and TRBJ1-2, with D possibly matching TRBD1 (5 bases). The CDR3 loop spans 16 amino acids. From germline, CDR1 is GTSNPN and CDR2 SVGIG (reference sequence). Trimming stripped 1 base from V and 0 bases from J, with 15 bases between.